A selection of T cell receptor beta chains follows, all from one sample in a study of CD8 T cells in Susac syndrome. TCRdb passed the immunoSEQ multiplex PCR reads through MiXCR, listing each CDR3 protein once. In the table there are about 180,000 distinct CDR3 sequences, around 94% of which are singletons. Specimen: CD4+ T cells from PBMCs. The origin of the receptors is a human donor with Susac syndrome. Both conserved end residues are part of each CDR3. Each record gives: J gene, clone size, V gene, D gene, CDR3 DNA, CDR3 protein. D genes are given only for firm matches. The size entry is marked missing in some rows and otherwise reads once, few, many or a size class.

j_call: TRBJ2-5; clone_size: NA; v_call: TRBV9; d_call: TRBD2; cdr3_nt: TGTGCCAGCAGCCCAGAGCTGGGACTAGCGGGAGTATCGGAGACCCAGTACTTC; cdr3_aa: CASSPELGLAGVSETQYF
j_call: TRBJ2-2; clone_size: few; v_call: TRBV7-9; d_call: TRBD1; cdr3_nt: TGTGCCAGCAGTTCCCGACAGGGGAACACCGGGGAGCTGTTTTTT; cdr3_aa: CASSSRQGNTGELFF
j_call: TRBJ2-5; clone_size: once; v_call: TRBV20-1; d_call: NA; cdr3_nt: TGCAGTGCTACCCACACCGGATGGGGGGCCGACCAAGAGACCCAGTACTTC; cdr3_aa: CSATHTGWGADQETQYF
j_call: TRBJ1-5; clone_size: NA; v_call: TRBV28; d_call: NA; cdr3_nt: TGTGCCAGCAGTCTTTCAGGGGAGAGCCAGCCCCAGCATTTT; cdr3_aa: CASSLSGESQPQHF
j_call: TRBJ2-3; clone_size: NA; v_call: TRBV20-1; d_call: TRBD2; cdr3_nt: TGCAGTGTCAAGCGGGAGTACACAGATACGCAGTATTTT; cdr3_aa: CSVKREYTDTQYF
j_call: TRBJ2-5; clone_size: NA; v_call: TRBV20-1; d_call: NA; cdr3_nt: TGCAGTGCTAGAGCCCGGGAAGGCCGGGAGACCCAGTACTTC; cdr3_aa: CSARAREGRETQYF
j_call: TRBJ1-1; clone_size: NA; v_call: TRBV4-2; d_call: NA; cdr3_nt: TGTGCCAGCAGCCAAGAACCCCGGATAAACACTGAAGCTTTCTTT; cdr3_aa: CASSQEPRINTEAFF
j_call: TRBJ2-2; clone_size: once; v_call: TRBV19; d_call: TRBD2; cdr3_nt: TGTGCCAGTAGTACCCCTCGGACTAGCGGGGAGTTCTACACCGGGGAGCTGTTTTTT; cdr3_aa: CASSTPRTSGEFYTGELFF
j_call: TRBJ2-5; clone_size: NA; v_call: TRBV7-2; d_call: TRBD1; cdr3_nt: TGTGCCAGCAGCGCAATAGGACAGGGGGAAACCCAGTACTTC; cdr3_aa: CASSAIGQGETQYF
j_call: TRBJ1-2; clone_size: NA; v_call: TRBV21-1; d_call: NA; cdr3_nt: TGTGCCAGCAGCAAAGAAGCCGTACAGGTTAACCCTAACTATGGCTACACCTTC; cdr3_aa: CASSKEAVQVNPNYGYTF
j_call: TRBJ2-7; clone_size: NA; v_call: TRBV12-3/TRBV12-4; d_call: NA; cdr3_nt: TGTGCCAGCAGTTTAGTTGGGGCTACCTACGAGCAGTACTTC; cdr3_aa: CASSLVGATYEQYF
j_call: TRBJ2-7; clone_size: NA; v_call: TRBV3-1; d_call: NA; cdr3_nt: TGTGCCAGCAGCGGGACGGAGCGGTTGACCTACGAGCAGTACTTC; cdr3_aa: CASSGTERLTYEQYF
j_call: TRBJ2-5; clone_size: once; v_call: TRBV29-1; d_call: NA; cdr3_nt: TGCAGCGTTGACTCAGGGGACGAGACCCAGTACTTC; cdr3_aa: CSVDSGDETQYF
j_call: TRBJ1-1; clone_size: NA; v_call: TRBV3-1; d_call: NA; cdr3_nt: TGTGCCAGCAGCCCATCACGGCAGGGCGGCACTGAAGCTTTCTTT; cdr3_aa: CASSPSRQGGTEAFF
j_call: TRBJ2-1; clone_size: once; v_call: TRBV12-3/TRBV12-4; d_call: TRBD1; cdr3_nt: TGTGCCAGCAGTCAGGACAGGGTTAATGAGCAGTTCTTC; cdr3_aa: CASSQDRVNEQFF
j_call: TRBJ2-7; clone_size: NA; v_call: TRBV4-1; d_call: NA; cdr3_nt: TGCGCCAGCAGCCAAGGGGGGGACGCCAGGGTGGACGAGCAGTACTTC; cdr3_aa: CASSQGGDARVDEQYF
j_call: TRBJ1-5; clone_size: NA; v_call: TRBV12-3/TRBV12-4; d_call: TRBD1; cdr3_nt: TGTGCCAGCAGTTTAGAGGGACAGTATCAGCCCCAGCATTTT; cdr3_aa: CASSLEGQYQPQHF
j_call: TRBJ2-5; clone_size: NA; v_call: TRBV7-2; d_call: NA; cdr3_nt: TGTGCCAGCAGCCGCAGGGGCCTCACGGAGACCCAGTACTTC; cdr3_aa: CASSRRGLTETQYF
j_call: TRBJ2-7; clone_size: NA; v_call: TRBV20-1; d_call: NA; cdr3_nt: TGCAGTGCTCCAGAGATGGGGGTTCCGGACGAGCAGTACTTC; cdr3_aa: CSAPEMGVPDEQYF
j_call: TRBJ2-5; clone_size: NA; v_call: TRBV29-1; d_call: NA; cdr3_nt: TGCAGCGTTGACAGCACAGCGGAGACCCAGTACTTC; cdr3_aa: CSVDSTAETQYF
j_call: TRBJ2-7; clone_size: NA; v_call: TRBV11-2; d_call: NA; cdr3_nt: TGTGCCAGCAGCTTTTTGGGCCGTTCCTCCTACGAGCAGTACTTC; cdr3_aa: CASSFLGRSSYEQYF
j_call: TRBJ1-1; clone_size: NA; v_call: TRBV20-1; d_call: NA; cdr3_nt: TGCAGTGCTAGAGGGGATGCAGGAACTGAAGCTTTCTTT; cdr3_aa: CSARGDAGTEAFF
j_call: TRBJ2-1; clone_size: NA; v_call: TRBV6-2/TRBV6-3; d_call: NA; cdr3_nt: TGTGCCAGCGAAAACGGGCATGGCTACAATGAGCAGTTCTTC; cdr3_aa: CASENGHGYNEQFF
j_call: TRBJ2-1; clone_size: once; v_call: TRBV12-3/TRBV12-4; d_call: NA; cdr3_nt: TGTGCCAGCAGTCGGCGGGCGGGGGCTGCCCTAAAAAAGTTCTTC; cdr3_aa: CASSRRAGAALKKFF
j_call: TRBJ1-2; clone_size: NA; v_call: TRBV15; d_call: TRBD1; cdr3_nt: TGTGCCACCAGCAGAACGACAGGGGACTATGGCTACACCTTC; cdr3_aa: CATSRTTGDYGYTF
j_call: TRBJ2-4; clone_size: NA; v_call: TRBV18; d_call: NA; cdr3_nt: TGTGCCAGCTCACCCAGTGAAGGGTCAAACATTCAGTACTTC; cdr3_aa: CASSPSEGSNIQYF
j_call: TRBJ2-2; clone_size: NA; v_call: TRBV12-3/TRBV12-4; d_call: NA; cdr3_nt: TGTGCCAGCAGTTTGACAGTAGTAAGCACCGGGGAGCTGTTTTTT; cdr3_aa: CASSLTVVSTGELFF
j_call: TRBJ1-5; clone_size: NA; v_call: TRBV30; d_call: NA; cdr3_nt: TGTGCCTGGAGTGTACCGGTTGGCAATCAGCCCCAGCATTTT; cdr3_aa: CAWSVPVGNQPQHF
j_call: TRBJ1-2; clone_size: NA; v_call: TRBV19; d_call: NA; cdr3_nt: TGTGCCAGTACCCCCGGGAGAGGGGGACCTAACTATGGCTACACCTTC; cdr3_aa: CASTPGRGGPNYGYTF
j_call: TRBJ1-2; clone_size: NA; v_call: TRBV3-1; d_call: NA; cdr3_nt: TGTGCCAGCAGCCAAGAACCGGACTTCTATGGCTACACCTTC; cdr3_aa: CASSQEPDFYGYTF
j_call: TRBJ2-1; clone_size: NA; v_call: TRBV20-1; d_call: TRBD2; cdr3_nt: TGCAGTGCTAGATATCCGGGAGGGCCGGGGAGTGAGCAGTTCTTC; cdr3_aa: CSARYPGGPGSEQFF
j_call: TRBJ1-5; clone_size: NA; v_call: TRBV28; d_call: NA; cdr3_nt: TGTGCCAGCAGTTTATTGCGGCAGCCCCAGCATTTT; cdr3_aa: CASSLLRQPQHF
j_call: TRBJ2-2; clone_size: NA; v_call: TRBV30; d_call: NA; cdr3_nt: TGTGCCTGGAGCGCCGGTTTTGAGGGGGAGCTGTTTTTT; cdr3_aa: CAWSAGFEGELFF
j_call: TRBJ2-7; clone_size: NA; v_call: TRBV28; d_call: NA; cdr3_nt: TGTGCCAGCAGTTTAGGGGGAACTCGCGCCTACGAGCAGTACTTC; cdr3_aa: CASSLGGTRAYEQYF
j_call: TRBJ2-3; clone_size: NA; v_call: TRBV20-1; d_call: NA; cdr3_nt: TGCAGTGCGTCTGGGAGTACCACAGATACGCAGTATTTT; cdr3_aa: CSASGSTTDTQYF
j_call: TRBJ2-5; clone_size: NA; v_call: TRBV11-2; d_call: TRBD2; cdr3_nt: TGTGCCAGCAGCTTCACTAGCGGGAGCTATAAGGAGACCCAGTACTTC; cdr3_aa: CASSFTSGSYKETQYF
j_call: TRBJ2-5; clone_size: NA; v_call: TRBV7-2; d_call: NA; cdr3_nt: TGTGCCAGCAGCTCCGGGGCCCCGGGGCAAGGAGAGACCCAGTACTTC; cdr3_aa: CASSSGAPGQGETQYF
j_call: TRBJ2-1; clone_size: NA; v_call: TRBV27; d_call: NA; cdr3_nt: TGTGCCAGCAGTTTATCGCCTAGACTGGACAATGAGCAGTTCTTC; cdr3_aa: CASSLSPRLDNEQFF
j_call: TRBJ1-2; clone_size: NA; v_call: TRBV18; d_call: TRBD1; cdr3_nt: TGTGCCAGCTCACCGGGACAGGGGGTTTATGGCTACACCTTC; cdr3_aa: CASSPGQGVYGYTF
j_call: TRBJ2-5; clone_size: few; v_call: TRBV20-1; d_call: TRBD2; cdr3_nt: TGCAGTGCTAGAGACCTAGCGGGAGCCGAAGAGACCCAGTACTTC; cdr3_aa: CSARDLAGAEETQYF
j_call: TRBJ2-1; clone_size: NA; v_call: TRBV12-3/TRBV12-4; d_call: NA; cdr3_nt: TGTGCCAGCAGTTTACAGGAGGGCAAGCTCCATGAGCAGTTCTTC; cdr3_aa: CASSLQEGKLHEQFF
j_call: TRBJ2-5; clone_size: NA; v_call: TRBV9; d_call: NA; cdr3_nt: TGTGCCAGCAGCCCCGGTGGGGGGGCCTTACAAGAGACCCAGTACTTC; cdr3_aa: CASSPGGGALQETQYF
j_call: TRBJ2-3; clone_size: NA; v_call: TRBV12-3/TRBV12-4; d_call: NA; cdr3_nt: TGTGCCAGCAGTTTCTACCGGGACACTTTCACAGATACGCAGTATTTT; cdr3_aa: CASSFYRDTFTDTQYF
j_call: TRBJ2-2; clone_size: NA; v_call: TRBV28; d_call: NA; cdr3_nt: TGTGCCAGCAGTTTAGTCCCTGCGAACACCGGGGAGCTGTTTTTT; cdr3_aa: CASSLVPANTGELFF
j_call: TRBJ2-3; clone_size: NA; v_call: TRBV7-9; d_call: TRBD2; cdr3_nt: TGTGCCAGCAGCCCCCGCAGCGGGAGGGACACAGATACGCAGTATTTT; cdr3_aa: CASSPRSGRDTDTQYF